The entry below gives a single TCR beta chain sequence along with its context. This specimen belongs to a study of T cell responses to AZD1222 COVID-19 vaccine. With 1 base clipped from V and 0 bases from J, the junction kept 2 bases outside the gene matches. The length of the CDR3 is 16 residues. Germline loops: CDR1 KGHSH, CDR2 LQKENI. Libraries were prepared by immunoSEQ multiplex PCR; TCRdb keeps only in-frame clonotypes and omits some of them. The sample yields around 130,000 clones, roughly 93% seen once. The sequences come from peripheral blood, collected on day 0 of AZD1222 vaccination. The chain couples TRBV18 to TRBJ2-2; 7 bases agree with TRBD2. This receptor was taken from an adult in good health. CDR3 DNA sequence: TGTGCCAGCTCACCACGACTAGCCTCGAACACCGGGGAGCTGTTTTTT. Residues: CASSPRLASNTGELFF.